This is a list of T cell receptor beta chains from one sample in a study of cytomegalovirus exposure and HLA in healthy donors. Only in-frame clones appear in the TCRdb table, and some are missing; sequencing was by immunoSEQ multiplex PCR. The sample carries about 55,000 clones, about 84% recorded once. The specimen was PBMCs. The origin of the receptors is a female donor in good health and CMV-seronegative. Each CDR3 is given with its conserved first and last residue. A D gene is named only where the DNA matches it firmly. Rows may omit the clone size; those that give it use once, few, many or a size class.

v_call	clone_size	d_call	j_call	cdr3_aa	cdr3_nt
TRBV4-2	-	TRBD1	TRBJ1-2	CGSQPRFGDRGPDGYTF	TGTGGATCCCAGCCAAGATTCGGCGACAGGGGGCCGGATGGCTACACCTTC
TRBV6-5	-	-	TRBJ1-3	CASSYSEAISGNTIYF	TGTGCCAGCAGTTACTCAGAGGCGATCTCTGGAAACACCATATATTTT
TRBV5-5	-	TRBD1	TRBJ2-2	CASSLLDRGLTGELFF	TGTGCCAGCAGCTTGTTAGACAGGGGCCTCACCGGGGAGCTGTTTTTT
TRBV6-6	-	-	TRBJ2-3	CASSYMGATDTQYF	TGTGCCAGCAGTTACATGGGAGCCACAGATACGCAGTATTTT
TRBV27	-	-	TRBJ2-7	CASRSPRQGSYEQYF	TGTGCCAGCCGCTCCCCTAGGCAGGGTAGTTACGAGCAGTACTTC
TRBV7-3	-	TRBD1	TRBJ2-3	CASSPGQGRTDTQYF	TGTGCCAGCAGCCCGGGACAGGGGCGCACAGATACGCAGTATTTT
TRBV4-1	few	-	TRBJ2-5	CASSQGQTQYF	TGCGCCAGCAGCCAAGGGCAGACCCAGTACTTC
TRBV30	-	-	TRBJ2-1	CGFARYNEQFF	TGTGGGTTCGCTCGGTACAATGAGCAGTTCTTC
TRBV15	-	-	TRBJ1-6	CATTPGRGPSYNSPLHF	TGTGCCACCACCCCGGGGCGGGGGCCCTCCTATAATTCACCCCTCCACTTT
TRBV7-3	-	TRBD1	TRBJ1-1	CASSFTGGTEAFF	TGTGCCAGCAGCTTCACAGGGGGGACTGAAGCTTTCTTT
TRBV6-5	few	-	TRBJ1-1	CASSPGLFMNTEAFF	TGTGCCAGCAGCCCAGGACTGTTTATGAACACTGAAGCTTTCTTT
TRBV11-1	few	TRBD1	TRBJ2-7	CASSRYRGTNEQYF	TGTGCCAGCAGCCGATACAGGGGAACAAACGAGCAGTACTTC
TRBV7-9	-	TRBD1	TRBJ2-7	CSSSSQGSSYEQYF	TGTTCCAGCAGCTCACAGGGGAGCTCCTACGAGCAGTACTTC
TRBV6-5	-	TRBD2	TRBJ2-3	CASSYMAGVGDTQYF	TGTGCCAGCAGTTACATGGCGGGGGTGGGAGATACGCAGTATTTT
TRBV2	-	TRBD2	TRBJ2-7	CAQSRGGSYEQYF	TGTGCCCAGTCGCGGGGGGGATCCTACGAGCAGTACTTC
TRBV5-6	-	-	TRBJ1-1	CASSLVGTPNAEAFF	TGTGCCAGCAGCTTGGTTGGGACACCGAACGCTGAAGCTTTCTTT
TRBV4-2	-	-	TRBJ1-1	CASSQEPRNTEAFF	TGTGCCAGCAGCCAAGAGCCCAGAAACACTGAAGCTTTCTTT
TRBV5-1	-	-	TRBJ2-7	CASSFGGDYEQYF	TGCGCCAGCAGCTTTGGCGGAGACTACGAGCAGTACTTC
TRBV29-1	few	TRBD1	TRBJ1-5	CSVRQGNQPQHF	TGCAGCGTACGACAGGGGAATCAGCCCCAGCATTTT
TRBV6-5	once	TRBD1	TRBJ1-5	CASSYSRQGLNQPQHF	TGTGCCAGCAGTTACTCGAGACAGGGGTTAAATCAGCCCCAGCATTTT